This T cell receptor (beta chain) came from a study of cytomegalovirus exposure and HLA in healthy donors (dated by TCRdb to about 2017). Notes on the research overall: According to an earlier analysis of a few hundred of the donors, about 179 million T cells yielded 90 million to 140 million unique TCR beta sequences and about 300 Gb of sequence data. Approximately 300 gigabases of sequencing data and 78 million or so unique TCR sequences were included in an early release covering 500 to 750 HLA-typed donors. Among the approximately 430 genotyped donors, roughly 80% belonged to the genetic ancestry cluster associated with self-reported Caucasian donors. The study was designed to test whether signatures of past pathogen exposure could be identified by cataloging public T cell receptors. The study used immunosequencing to profile the T cell repertoires of approximately 630 subjects and linked those repertoires to cytomegalovirus serostatus. A separate validation cohort of roughly 130 different subjects was used in addition to the roughly 720-subject first cohort. High-throughput TCR immunosequencing, statistical association of individual TCRs with disease status, and machine learning were combined to predict cytomegalovirus infection status. In a later analysis, previously published TCR beta repertoires from 670 or so donors were re-analyzed and high-resolution HLA genotyping was added so that TCR occurrence patterns could be studied. Rather than drawing on any new phenotypic data, the later analysis identified candidate immune exposures from TCR beta sequences and the way those sequences occurred across donors. In an earlier analysis of roughly 580 of the donors, high-throughput TCR beta sequencing was used to judge whether each TCR beta V gene segment behaved as functional or pseudogenic. Donor age, sex, ethnicity and CMV serostatus were compiled alongside the repertoire data. A later genetic analysis took genome-wide SNP genotypes for about 65% of the 666 donors and used that subset as a discovery cohort. Every discovery cohort repertoire had been produced on one sequencing platform. HLA typing covered class I and class II loci at four-digit resolution. Typing coverage varied by locus: roughly 629-640 donors for A, B, C, DRB1 and DQB1; roughly 500 for DQA1; about 590 for DPA1; approximately 470 for DPB1. Four or five DR-DQ haplotypes were handled as single units for association and clustering because linkage in the cohort was strong. Among roughly 400 genotyped donors of the cohort, an average of 235,054 unique TCR beta nucleotide sequences were sequenced per donor, roughly 20% of them non-productive.

The cohort comprised several hundred healthy bone marrow donors. All cohort members were sampled while nominally healthy, although unrecorded immune exposures were likely present. The donor tested CMV seropositive, placing the donor among the approximately 290 seropositive members of the cohort. A peripheral blood sample was provided by each donor, and peripheral blood mononuclear cells were used for TCR beta sequencing. The Qiagen DNeasy Blood Extraction Kit was used to extract genomic DNA from the blood cell samples. The library was generated by the immunoSEQ multiplex PCR assay. For the multiplex PCR, a mixture combining 60 forward primers for TCR Vbeta segments and 13 reverse primers for TCR Jbeta segments was used. The CDR3 region of rearranged TCR beta genes was amplified from genomic DNA with a multiplex PCR assay. Amplified TCR beta libraries were sequenced as 87-base-pair reads on the Illumina HiSeq System. The authors' analysis ran thus. A later analysis counted about 80 million unique TCR beta chains across the 670 or so repertoires, and 9 million to 14 million of these chains were shared by at least two donors. Raw reads were error-corrected and collapsed into unique sequences with a nearest-neighbor algorithm that merged closely related sequences to remove PCR and sequencing errors. Alignment of CDR3 sequences to IMGT reference sequences was used to assign V, D and J gene segments. For a sequence to be retained, a match of at least six nucleotides to both a V gene segment and a J gene segment was required. A rearrangement counted as productive if the CDR3 had no stop codons and remained in frame with V and J, and every other rearrangement counted as non-productive. Following IMGT convention, CDR3 was defined as the stretch from the second conserved V-encoded cysteine up to the conserved J-encoded phenylalanine. Sequences without an unambiguous match to a single V gene segment were excluded from the earlier analysis of over 500 of the donors. In an earlier analysis of several hundred of the donors, V segments were called functional above 56.7% productive rearrangements and were called segregating when the between-donor standard deviation exceeded 5%. A statistical classification framework was developed to diagnose cytomegalovirus status using the catalog of TCR beta chain sequences. In a later analysis, V and J genes were assigned by comparing TCR nucleotide sequences against IMGT/GENE-DB human TR gene sequences. In a later analysis, CDR3 sequences and most-parsimonious VDJ recombination scenarios were assigned using the TCRdist pipeline. In a later analysis, each TCR beta chain was defined by its CDR3 amino acid sequence together with its V-gene family, and reads without a unique V-gene family were excluded. In a later analysis, around 650 highly shared, low-generation-probability nucleotide sequences were removed to address suspected cross-contamination and a sequencing artifact. In a later analysis, a clonal expansion index was calculated for each public chain from normalized within-repertoire ranks of inferred template counts. Generation probabilities in a later analysis came from a VDJ recombination model fitted to out-of-frame rearrangements, and those results were checked against IGoR. A later analysis scored TCR-TCR, TCR-HLA and TCR-CMV co-occurrence with hypergeometric tests, applying a repertoire-size bias correction to TCR pairs. False discovery rates were estimated in a later analysis by permuting HLA or CMV assignments 20 times. In a later analysis, co-occurring TCRs were grouped with DBSCAN, and TCRdist sequence similarity was added when clustering was performed within HLA-allele-positive subsets. Repertoires with fewer than 30,000 or more than 120,000 public chains, plus five repertoires with anomalous nucleotide sharing, were excluded from co-occurrence clustering. This immuneACCESS table, as held by TCRdb, lists in-frame sequences with V and J called but not all clones. Of the missing ones, under half trace to an unresolved V gene in checked studies; the others have no known cause. V, J and clone size reflect that table, while D and trimming were determined from the DNA. Counted in this sample were almost 85,000 clones; over 75% of them appeared once. Around 2.3% of the sample is held by the ten biggest clonotypes.

From its cysteine to its phenylalanine, the CDR3 spans 14 amino acids. Here the CDR3 DNA is all that survives: 42 bases in frame from base 1. Looking up the germline V gene (reference sequence) yields CDR1 MNHEY and CDR2 SMNVEV. The trim is 3 bases for V and 7 bases for J, with a gap of 16 bases between the germline ends. General study outcomes and caveats: According to a later analysis, TCR association rates differed among HLA loci, with DRB1 alleles showing the most associated TCRs and HLA-C alleles showing the fewest. In a later analysis, some 17,000 TCR beta sequences were associated with specific HLA alleles at a false discovery rate of 0.05. Because counts were too low, about 15 rarely observed V segments, including chromosome 9 orphons, were left out of the earlier analysis of 587 of the donors. While some public TCRs were present in many individuals, most TCR sequences turned up only very rarely across donors. A further reported finding was that TCR beta sequences accurately predicted the HLA-A and HLA-B alleles for most subjects in the first cohort. The sequencing pipeline was judged likely to have produced a cluster of highly shared sequence variants as a technical artifact. The cohort was sequenced for TCR beta chains only, and without alpha or paired-chain data the features that could be detected were limited. The classifier was reported to diagnose cytomegalovirus status with high specificity and sensitivity in both the original cohort and the validation cohort. For the cohort, immune exposure information was limited to CMV serostatus. Roughly uniform sequencing depth across donors was assumed in presence/absence analyses, although this assumption may not hold. Because HLA typing was unavailable for some donors at each locus, only the typed subset was used in association tests. According to a later analysis, most CMV-associated TCR beta chains appeared to be HLA-restricted, and the HLA associations seemed to be driven largely by CMV exposure. In a later genetic analysis, fewer N-insertions in productive TCRs were reported among donors in an Asian-associated ancestry cluster than the approximately 710-donor mean. A later genetic analysis associated a missense DCLRE1C variant with V-gene and J-gene trimming of TCR beta chains, and an independent cohort replicated the association. The study gave a list of roughly 150 TCR beta chains associated with cytomegalovirus. Correlated functional status among segregating V segments might reflect linkage disequilibrium, but an unknown experimental factor could not be ruled out. Some IMGT-functional V segments, including TRBV6-2 and TRBV6-3, could not be distinguished by the 87-base-pair reads and were therefore excluded. A later analysis reported that several top co-occurrence clusters appeared linked to parvovirus B19, influenza, CMV and Epstein-Barr virus. In vitro tests confirmed that three of the cytomegalovirus-associated TCR beta chains recognize cytomegalovirus antigens. Broadly in line with IMGT annotations, most TCR beta V segments showed up in productive rearrangements about 87% or about 30% of the time in an earlier analysis of under 700 of the donors. Compared with equally common non-associated chains, HLA-associated TCR beta chains in a later analysis were more clonally expanded and had lower generation probabilities. When HLA alleles, especially DR and DQ, strongly co-occurred, TCR associations were difficult to assign to individual alleles. The authors suggested that the approach could potentially be extended to other disease states and immunological phenotypes.

This clone has more than one count but fewer than ten. Its binding antigen is unknown. Base qualities are not recorded, but no much larger clone differs from it by a single base. Rearrangement joined TRBV27 to TRBJ2-7, and perhaps TRBD2 as D gene, on 5 matching bases. The source is a male donor in good health and CMV-seropositive. Input material: PBMCs. This receptor has the CDR3 CASSFAGTIREQYF. The nucleotide sequence reads as follows: TGTGCCAGCAGTTTTGCGGGCACGATTAGGGAGCAGTACTTC.